The clone carrying this T cell receptor (beta chain) came up a few times. Its specificity is not known. The entry originates in a study of cytomegalovirus exposure and HLA in healthy donors. The study, taken as a whole, reports: Presence/absence analyses took donor sequencing depth as roughly uniform. Among CMV-associated TCR beta chains, most appeared HLA-restricted in a later analysis.

With 60 Vbeta and 13 Jbeta primers, the PCR was carried out. Here immunoSEQ multiplex PCR was the method, and the copy in TCRdb shows in-frame clones only, minus some. This table holds approximately 190,000 clones, about an eighth found once. The specimen was PBMCs. This TCR was recovered from a man in his fifties or sixties in good health and CMV-seropositive.

CDR3 nucleotides: TGTGCCTGGAGTCAGGTAATGAACACTGAAGCTTTCTTT. Its translation: CAWSQVMNTEAFF. The V and J genes are TRBV30 and TRBJ1-1; D unresolved. The V gene lost 2 bases and the J gene lost 0 bases, with 7 bases spanning the gap. Germline values: CDR1 GTSNPN, CDR2 SVGIG (reference sequence). The CDR3 is made up of 13 amino acids.